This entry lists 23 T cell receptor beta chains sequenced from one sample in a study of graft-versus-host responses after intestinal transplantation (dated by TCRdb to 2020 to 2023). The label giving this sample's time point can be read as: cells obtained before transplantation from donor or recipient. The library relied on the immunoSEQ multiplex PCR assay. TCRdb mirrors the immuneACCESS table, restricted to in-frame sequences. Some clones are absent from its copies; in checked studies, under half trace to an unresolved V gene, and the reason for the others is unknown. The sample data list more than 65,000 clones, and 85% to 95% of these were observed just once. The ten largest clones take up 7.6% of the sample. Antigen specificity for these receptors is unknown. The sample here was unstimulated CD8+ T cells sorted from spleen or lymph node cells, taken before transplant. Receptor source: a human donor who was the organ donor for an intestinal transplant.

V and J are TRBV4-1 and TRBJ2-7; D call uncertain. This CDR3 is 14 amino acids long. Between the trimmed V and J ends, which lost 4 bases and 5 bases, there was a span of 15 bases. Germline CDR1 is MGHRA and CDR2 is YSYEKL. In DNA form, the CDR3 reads TGCGCCAGCAGCCCTGGACCCGACGTCCACGAGCAGTACTTC. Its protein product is CASSPGPDVHEQYF.

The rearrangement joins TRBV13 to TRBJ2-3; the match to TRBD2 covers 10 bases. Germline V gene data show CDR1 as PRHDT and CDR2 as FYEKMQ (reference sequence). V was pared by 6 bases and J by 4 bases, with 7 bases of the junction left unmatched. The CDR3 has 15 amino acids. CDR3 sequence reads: CASSQAGGPADTQYF. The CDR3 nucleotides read TGTGCCAGCAGTCAAGCGGGGGGGCCGGCAGATACGCAGTATTTT.

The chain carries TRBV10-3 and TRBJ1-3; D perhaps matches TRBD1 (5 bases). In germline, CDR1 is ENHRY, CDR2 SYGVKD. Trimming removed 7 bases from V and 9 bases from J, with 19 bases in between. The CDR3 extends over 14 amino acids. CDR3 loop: CAIKRGRIRGTIYF. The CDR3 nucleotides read TGTGCCATCAAAAGGGGACGGATCAGAGGCACCATATATTTT.

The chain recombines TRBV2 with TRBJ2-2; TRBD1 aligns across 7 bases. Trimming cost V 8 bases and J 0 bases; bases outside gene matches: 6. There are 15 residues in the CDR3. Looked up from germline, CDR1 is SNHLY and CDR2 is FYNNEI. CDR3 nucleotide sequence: TGTGCCAGCGGACGGGACAGTTCGAACACCGGGGAGCTGTTTTTT. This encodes CASGRDSSNTGELFF.

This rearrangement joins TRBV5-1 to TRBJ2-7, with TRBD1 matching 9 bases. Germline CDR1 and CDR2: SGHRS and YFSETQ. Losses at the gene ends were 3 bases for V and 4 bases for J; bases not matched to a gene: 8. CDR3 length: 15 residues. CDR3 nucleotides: TGCGCCAGCAGCTACTCCGACAGGGGGGAATACGAGCAGTACTTC. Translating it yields CASSYSDRGEYEQYF.

The CDR3 loop is CSASTAGELFF. In DNA form, the CDR3 reads TGCAGTGCTTCCACTGCCGGGGAGCTGTTTTTT. This chain joins TRBV20-1 and TRBJ2-2, with D unclear. The CDR3 extends over 11 amino acids. V gave up 5 bases and J gave up 6 bases, with 7 bases separating them. Germline V gene sequence: CDR1 DFQATT, CDR2 SNEGSKA (reference sequence).

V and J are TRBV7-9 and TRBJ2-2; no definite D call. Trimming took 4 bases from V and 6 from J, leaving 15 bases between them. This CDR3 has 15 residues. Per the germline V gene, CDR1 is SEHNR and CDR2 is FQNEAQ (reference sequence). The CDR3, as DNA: TGTGCCAGCAGCTCCCTCTTAACCGCCTCCGGGGAGCTGTTTTTT. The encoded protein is CASSSLLTASGELFF.

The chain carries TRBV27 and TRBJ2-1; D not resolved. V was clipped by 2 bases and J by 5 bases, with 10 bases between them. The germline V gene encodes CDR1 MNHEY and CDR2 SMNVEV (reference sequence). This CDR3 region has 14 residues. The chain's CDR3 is CASSLQALHNEQFF. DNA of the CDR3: TGTGCCAGCAGTTTACAGGCCCTCCACAATGAGCAGTTCTTC.

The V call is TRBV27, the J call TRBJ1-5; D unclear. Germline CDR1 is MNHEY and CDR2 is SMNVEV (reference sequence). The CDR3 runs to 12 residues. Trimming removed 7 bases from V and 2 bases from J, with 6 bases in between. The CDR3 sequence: CASTHGNQPQHF. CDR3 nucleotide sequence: TGTGCCAGCACGCACGGCAATCAGCCCCAGCATTTT.

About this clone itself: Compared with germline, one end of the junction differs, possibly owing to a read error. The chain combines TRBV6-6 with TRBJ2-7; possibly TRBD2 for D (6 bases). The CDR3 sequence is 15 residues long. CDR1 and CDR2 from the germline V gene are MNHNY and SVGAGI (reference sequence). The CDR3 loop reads CASALGLPEAYEQYF. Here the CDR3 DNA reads TGCGCCAGCGCCTTAGGACTACCGGAGGCCTACGAGCAGTACTTC.

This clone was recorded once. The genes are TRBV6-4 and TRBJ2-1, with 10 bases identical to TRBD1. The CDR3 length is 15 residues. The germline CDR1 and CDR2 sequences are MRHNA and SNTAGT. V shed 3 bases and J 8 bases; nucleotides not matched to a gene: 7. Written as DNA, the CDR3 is TGTGCCAGCAGTGAGAGGACAGGGGGTCCGGATGAGCAGTTCTTC. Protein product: CASSERTGGPDEQFF.

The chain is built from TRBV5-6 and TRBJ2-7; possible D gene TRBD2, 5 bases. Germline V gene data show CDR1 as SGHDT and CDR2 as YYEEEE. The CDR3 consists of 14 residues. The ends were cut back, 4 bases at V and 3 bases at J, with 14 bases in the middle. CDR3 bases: TGTGCCAGCAGCCCCGGGGTAGGAGACTACGAGCAGTACTTC. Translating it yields CASSPGVGDYEQYF.

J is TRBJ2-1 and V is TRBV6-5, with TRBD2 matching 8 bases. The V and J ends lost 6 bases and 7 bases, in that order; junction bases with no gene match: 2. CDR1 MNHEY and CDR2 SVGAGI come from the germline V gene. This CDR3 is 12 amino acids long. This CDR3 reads CASSGLANEQFF. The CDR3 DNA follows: TGTGCCAGCAGCGGACTAGCTAATGAGCAGTTCTTC.

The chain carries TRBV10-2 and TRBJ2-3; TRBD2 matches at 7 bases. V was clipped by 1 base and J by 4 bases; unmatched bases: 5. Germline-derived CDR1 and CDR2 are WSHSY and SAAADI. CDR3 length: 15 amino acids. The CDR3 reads CASSELGGRADTQYF. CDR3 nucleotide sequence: TGCGCCAGCAGTGAGTTGGGAGGGAGGGCAGATACGCAGTATTTT.

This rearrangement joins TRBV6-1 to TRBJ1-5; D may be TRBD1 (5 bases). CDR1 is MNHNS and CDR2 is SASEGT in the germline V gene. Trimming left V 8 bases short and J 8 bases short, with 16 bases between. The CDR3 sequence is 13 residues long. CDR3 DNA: TGTGCCAGCGGGTGGCCAGGGAAGGAGCCCCAGCATTTT. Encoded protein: CASGWPGKEPQHF.

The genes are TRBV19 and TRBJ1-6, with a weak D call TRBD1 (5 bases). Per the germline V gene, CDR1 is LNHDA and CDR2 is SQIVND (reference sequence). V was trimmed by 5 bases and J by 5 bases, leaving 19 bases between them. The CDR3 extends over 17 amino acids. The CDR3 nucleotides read TGTGCCAGTAGTTCCCTCCTGGGGGGTTCGGATAATTCACCCCTCCACTTT. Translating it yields CASSSLLGGSDNSPLHF.

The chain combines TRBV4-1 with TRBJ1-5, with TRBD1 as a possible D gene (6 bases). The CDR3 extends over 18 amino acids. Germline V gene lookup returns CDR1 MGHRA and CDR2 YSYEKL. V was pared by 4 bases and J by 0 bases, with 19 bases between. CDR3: CASSLTPGHQYSNQPQHF. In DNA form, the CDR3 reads TGCGCCAGCAGCCTTACCCCGGGACACCAATATAGCAATCAGCCCCAGCATTTT.

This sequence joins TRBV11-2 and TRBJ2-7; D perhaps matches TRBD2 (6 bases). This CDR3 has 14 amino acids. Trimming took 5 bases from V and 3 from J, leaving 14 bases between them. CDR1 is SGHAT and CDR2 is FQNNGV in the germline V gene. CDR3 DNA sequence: TGTGCCAGCAGCAACAAGGGAGGTCTCTACGAGCAGTACTTC. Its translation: CASSNKGGLYEQYF.

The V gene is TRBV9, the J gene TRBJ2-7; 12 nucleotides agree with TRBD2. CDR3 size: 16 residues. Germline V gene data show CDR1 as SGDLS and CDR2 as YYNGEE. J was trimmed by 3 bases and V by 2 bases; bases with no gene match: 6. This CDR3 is CASSVPRLAGDYEQYF. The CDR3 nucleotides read TGTGCCAGCAGCGTCCCCCGACTAGCGGGAGACTACGAGCAGTACTTC.

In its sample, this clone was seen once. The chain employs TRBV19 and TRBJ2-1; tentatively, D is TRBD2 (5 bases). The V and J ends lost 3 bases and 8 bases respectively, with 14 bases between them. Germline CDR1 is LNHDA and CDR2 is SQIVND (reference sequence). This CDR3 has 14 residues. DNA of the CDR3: TGTGCCAGTAGTATGAGGGCGTTGGGAGATGAGCAGTTCTTC. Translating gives CASSMRALGDEQFF.

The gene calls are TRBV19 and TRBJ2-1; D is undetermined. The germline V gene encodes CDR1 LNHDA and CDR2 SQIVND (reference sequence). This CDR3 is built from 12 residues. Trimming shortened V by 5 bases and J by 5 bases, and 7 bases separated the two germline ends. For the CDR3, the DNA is TGTGCCAGTAGTCCCGGTCACAATGAGCAGTTCTTC. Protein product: CASSPGHNEQFF.

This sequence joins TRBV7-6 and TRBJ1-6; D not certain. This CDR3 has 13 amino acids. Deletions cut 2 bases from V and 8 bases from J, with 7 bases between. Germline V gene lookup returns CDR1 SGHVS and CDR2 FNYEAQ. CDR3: CASSLYEDSPLHF. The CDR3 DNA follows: TGTGCCAGCAGCTTATACGAGGATTCACCCCTCCACTTT.

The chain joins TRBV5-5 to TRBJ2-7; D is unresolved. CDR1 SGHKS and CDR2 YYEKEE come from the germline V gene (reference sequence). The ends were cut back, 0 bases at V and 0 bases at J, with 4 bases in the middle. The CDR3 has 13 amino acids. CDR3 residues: CASSLAPSYEQYF. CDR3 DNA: TGTGCCAGCAGCTTGGCGCCCTCCTACGAGCAGTACTTC.